These 27 T cell receptor beta chains came from one sample sequenced in a study of blood T cell repertoires in COVID-19 (dated by TCRdb to between 2020 and 2021). Preparation of the library involved the immunoSEQ multiplex PCR assay. TCRdb carries this immuneACCESS record with in-frame sequences only. Its versions omit some clonotypes, under half of them owing to an unresolved V gene in the studies checked, with the rest unexplained. The sample data list around 400,000 clones, and about 90% of these were observed just once. The ten top clones hold 1.5% to 2% of the sample. The sample comprised PBMCs or T cells enriched from blood (not recorded which). Receptors were obtained from a woman aged 25 to 39 who had recovered from COVID-19.

This clone was counted many times. Sequence at one end of the junction differs from germline and may be a read error. The rearrangement uses TRBV9 and TRBJ2-7; 9 nucleotides match TRBD1. The CDR3 covers 12 residues. Germline assignment: CDR1 SGDLS and CDR2 YYNGEE. The CDR3 loop reads CPTGTGSYEQYF. The CDR3 DNA reads TGCCCCACGGGGACAGGGTCGTACGAGCAGTACTTC.

The V gene is TRBV5-8, the J gene TRBJ2-1; 7 bases match TRBD2. The germline V gene encodes CDR1 SGHTS and CDR2 YDEGEE. The junction had 7 bases not matched to a gene; V was cut back by 0 bases and J by 7 bases. This CDR3 has 15 residues. Written as DNA, the CDR3 is TGTGCCAGCAGCTTGGTTGCGGGAGCACGGAATGAGCAGTTCTTC. This codes for CASSLVAGARNEQFF.

This rearrangement joins TRBV2 to TRBJ2-5, with 11 positions matching TRBD2. V shed 2 bases, J shed 5 bases, and the junction held 1 base outside the gene matches. This CDR3 is built from 14 residues. Germline V gene data show CDR1 as SNHLY and CDR2 as FYNNEI. The CDR3 DNA reads as TGTGCCAGCAGTGAACTAGCGGGGGGCGAGACCCAGTACTTC. Protein sequence: CASSELAGGETQYF.

This clone was observed a single time. The DNA for the CDR3 is TGCAGCGTTGTATGGGGCGATACGCAGTATTTT. Amino acid sequence: CSVVWGDTQYF. The gene calls are TRBV29-1 and TRBJ2-3; D perhaps matches TRBD1 (5 bases). Trimming pared 4 bases from V and 6 bases from J, leaving 8 bases between. In germline, CDR1 is SQVTM, CDR2 ANQGSEA. The CDR3 covers 11 residues.

The genes are TRBV7-9 and TRBJ2-4, with TRBD2 identical over 11 bases. Germline-derived CDR1 and CDR2 are SEHNR and FQNEAQ (reference sequence). The CDR3 has 16 residues. J was trimmed by 2 bases and V by 1 base; bases with no gene match: 1. The CDR3 sequence is CASSLGLAGSKNIQYF. The CDR3 DNA is TGTGCCAGCAGCTTAGGACTAGCGGGGTCCAAAAACATTCAGTACTTC.

This rearrangement joins TRBV7-3 to TRBJ1-1; a possible D gene is TRBD1 (5 bases). CDR1 and CDR2 from the germline V gene are SGHTA and FQGTGA. V was clipped by 1 base and J by 6 bases, with 12 bases between them. The CDR3 loop spans 14 amino acids. The chain's CDR3 is CASSLMAAGAEAFF. CDR3 DNA: TGTGCCAGCAGCTTAATGGCGGCGGGGGCTGAAGCTTTCTTT.

This CDR3 reads CASSLDGTGGHTF. Here the CDR3 DNA reads TGTGCCAGCAGCCTCGACGGAACAGGGGGCCACACCTTC. The chain links TRBV7-3 to TRBJ1-2; 9 bases fit TRBD1. V was pared by 5 bases and J by 12 bases, with 10 bases of the junction left unmatched. Germline V gene lookup returns CDR1 SGHTA and CDR2 FQGTGA. The CDR3 totals 13 residues.

CDR3 loop: CAAGAAGFTDTQYF. The CDR3 DNA is TGTGCCGCCGGTGCCGCGGGATTTACAGATACGCAGTATTTT. The gene calls are TRBV10-3 and TRBJ2-3; D possibly corresponds to TRBD2 (6 bases). Germline V CDR1 and CDR2: ENHRY, SYGVKD. Trimming cost V 11 bases and J 3 bases, with 18 bases left between them. There are 14 residues in the CDR3.

The V gene is TRBV7-9, the J gene TRBJ2-7; TRBD2 matches at 7 bases. Per the germline V gene, CDR1 is SEHNR and CDR2 is FQNEAQ (reference sequence). The CDR3 has 14 amino acids. V trimming: 5 bases; J trimming: 4 bases; junction bases outside the gene matches: 8. DNA for the CDR3: TGTGCCAGCAGCCCCAGATGGGGGGGTTACGAGCAGTACTTC. Its protein product is CASSPRWGGYEQYF.

The CDR3: CASSRGRNYEQYF. CDR3 nucleotides: TGTGCCAGCAGTCGAGGCAGAAACTACGAGCAGTACTTC. The chain carries TRBV6-6 and TRBJ2-7, with D uncertain. This CDR3 comprises 13 residues. CDR1 is MNHNY and CDR2 is SVGAGI in the germline V gene (reference sequence). V was cut by 5 bases and J by 3 bases, with 11 bases left in between.

V and J are TRBV11-3 and TRBJ2-3; TRBD2 matches 10 bases. This CDR3 contains 15 residues. Germline CDR1 reads SGHNT; CDR2 reads YENEEA. V lost 4 bases, J lost 1 base, and 2 bases stayed unmatched. The CDR3 loop is CASSSGTSGTDTQYF. The DNA of the CDR3 is TGTGCCAGCAGCTCCGGGACTAGCGGCACAGATACGCAGTATTTT.

The CDR3 region has the DNA TGTGCCTGGACAGGGAGAAACACCATATATTTT. Translated, it gives CAWTGRNTIYF. The genes are TRBV30 and TRBJ1-3, with D possibly matching TRBD1 (5 bases). V was shortened by 4 bases and J by 5 bases, with 6 bases between the two germline ends. This CDR3 region has 11 residues. Germline assignment: CDR1 GTSNPN and CDR2 SVGIG (reference sequence).

There are a few counts of this clone. The J gene is TRBJ1-2, the V gene TRBV5-4; D is ambiguous. Germline V gene sequence: CDR1 SGHNT, CDR2 YYREEE (reference sequence). CDR3 size: 13 residues. V gave up 5 bases and J gave up 0 bases, with 8 bases separating them. CDR3 sequence (DNA): TGTGCCAGCAGTCCAGATTCTAACTATGGCTACACCTTC. It yields the protein CASSPDSNYGYTF.

The chain links TRBV23-1 to TRBJ2-7; possibly TRBD2 for D (6 bases). TRBV23-1 is classed as an ORF, of uncertain function. CDR3 length: 15 amino acids. The V end was cut by 8 bases, the J end by 3 bases, with 20 bases between. The CDR3 reads CASGSGTPNFYEQYF. The DNA for the CDR3 is TGCGCCAGCGGCTCCGGGACTCCCAACTTCTACGAGCAGTACTTC.

This chain connects TRBV27 to TRBJ1-2, with D possibly being TRBD1 (6 bases). The CDR3 covers 13 residues. Trimming left V 10 bases short and J 2 bases short, with 14 bases between. Looked up from germline, CDR1 is MNHEY and CDR2 is SMNVEV (reference sequence). The CDR3 reads CATRRGGNYGYTF. The CDR3 DNA reads as TGTGCCACCCGCCGTGGGGGCAACTATGGCTACACCTTC.

The V and J genes are TRBV10-3 and TRBJ1-1; D is undetermined. The germline V and J ends were trimmed by 10 bases and 3 bases, with 9 bases remaining between them. Germline assignment: CDR1 ENHRY and CDR2 SYGVKD. CDR3 length equals 11 residues. The CDR3 spells CATSSYTEAFF. In DNA, the CDR3 is TGTGCCACCTCAAGCTACACTGAAGCTTTCTTT.

This chain links TRBV6-5 with TRBJ2-7; 10 nucleotides line up with TRBD2. The junction had 8 bases not matched to a gene; V was cut back by 5 bases and J by 4 bases. The CDR3 length is 15 residues. Germline CDR1 is MNHEY and CDR2 is SVGAGI. DNA of the CDR3: TGTGCCAGCAGTACGTCTAGCGGGGGATTGTACGAGCAGTACTTC. Protein product: CASSTSSGGLYEQYF.

This chain connects TRBV24-1 to TRBJ1-2; D gene uncertain. Germline V gives CDR1 KGHDR, CDR2 SFDVKD. The CDR3 extends over 12 amino acids. The V end lost 5 bases, the J end lost 0 bases, and 3 bases lay between the germline ends. CDR3 DNA sequence: TGTGCCACCAGTGTAGCTAACTATGGCTACACCTTC. It specifies CATSVANYGYTF.

The chain links TRBV30 to TRBJ1-1, with unresolved D. Trimming shortened V by 0 bases and J by 1 base, and 12 bases separated the two germline ends. The CDR3 has 15 amino acids. Germline V CDR1 and CDR2: GTSNPN, SVGIG (reference sequence). CDR3 amino acids: CAWSVIERRNTEAFF. CDR3 in DNA: TGTGCCTGGAGTGTGATAGAGCGTAGGAACACTGAAGCTTTCTTT.

This chain uses TRBV14 with TRBJ2-7; 8 bases are shared with TRBD2. Trimming cost V 4 bases and J 0 bases; bases outside gene matches: 5. Germline CDR1 is SGHDN and CDR2 is FVKESK. This CDR3 contains 15 residues. CDR3 bases: TGTGCCAGCAGCCCCCTAGCGGGCCCCTCCTACGAGCAGTACTTC. Translating it yields CASSPLAGPSYEQYF.

The chain recombines TRBV10-3 with TRBJ1-2, with TRBD1 identical over 8 bases. With V trimmed by 6 bases and J by 5 bases, 2 bases remained unmatched. The CDR3 totals 12 residues. Per the germline V gene, CDR1 is ENHRY and CDR2 is SYGVKD. CDR3: CAIRGQGYGYTF. CDR3 DNA sequence: TGTGCCATCAGAGGACAGGGATATGGCTACACCTTC.

This rearrangement joins TRBV2 to TRBJ2-5, with 10 bases aligning to TRBD1. V lost 8 bases, J lost 4 bases, and 10 bases stayed unmatched. From germline, CDR1 is SNHLY and CDR2 FYNNEI. The CDR3 is 15 amino acids. CDR3 sequence: CASPRDRGMRETQYF. In nucleotides, the CDR3 is TGTGCCAGCCCCCGGGACAGGGGTATGCGAGAGACCCAGTACTTC.

The chain uses TRBV13 and TRBJ1-1, with D tentatively TRBD1 (5 bases). CDR3 length: 14 residues. Germline V lookup: CDR1 PRHDT, CDR2 FYEKMQ (reference sequence). V dropped 5 bases and J dropped 5 bases, with 15 bases sitting between them. The CDR3 region is CASSNRRGETEAFF. The CDR3 region has the DNA TGTGCCAGCAGCAACCGACGGGGGGAGACTGAAGCTTTCTTT. The full variable domain, completed using reference TRBV13 and TRBJ1-1, is AAGVIQSPRHLIKEKRETATLKCYPIPRHDTVYWYQQGPGQDPQFLISFYEKMQSDKGSIPDRFSAQQFSDYHSELNMSSLELGDSALYFCASSNRRGETEAFFGQGTRLTVV.

The genes are TRBV15 and TRBJ2-5; unclear D gene. Trimming shortened V by 5 bases and J by 0 bases, and 16 bases separated the two germline ends. The CDR3 has 16 residues. Germline values: CDR1 LNHNV, CDR2 YYDKDF (reference sequence). The DNA of the CDR3 is TGTGCCACCAGCGAAAGCGAAGACGGATACCAAGAGACCCAGTACTTC. It codes for CATSESEDGYQETQYF.

The J gene is TRBJ2-7, the V gene TRBV11-2, with TRBD1 identical over 7 bases. J gave up 4 bases and V 7 bases, and 7 bases lay outside the gene matches. The CDR3 runs to 13 residues. Germline CDR1 is SGHAT and CDR2 is FQNNGV. CDR3 in DNA: TGTGCCAGCAAAAGGGACAGACTATACGAGCAGTACTTC. Translated, it gives CASKRDRLYEQYF. Drawing the rest from reference TRBV11-2 and TRBJ2-7, the complete variable domain is EAGVAQSPRYKIIEKRQSVAFWCNPISGHATLYWYQQILGQGPKLLIQFQNNGVVDDSQLPKDRFSAERLKGVDSTLKIQPAKLEDSAVYLCASKRDRLYEQYFGPGTRLTVT.

With respect to this clone: Other DNA sequences in the sample encode the same CDR3. V gene TRBV15 combines with J gene TRBJ2-7; D remains ambiguous. The CDR3 has 13 residues. Trimming removed 0 bases from V and 3 bases from J, with 6 bases in between. Germline V lookup: CDR1 LNHNV, CDR2 YYDKDF (reference sequence). The CDR3 region is CATSRDRRYEQYF. In DNA, the CDR3 is TGTGCCACCAGCAGAGATCGTCGCTACGAGCAGTACTTC.

This chain uses TRBV7-9 with TRBJ2-7; a weak D match, TRBD2 (6 bases). Germline loops: CDR1 SEHNR, CDR2 FQNEAQ (reference sequence). The CDR3 totals 17 residues. V lost 5 bases to trimming and J lost 3 bases, with 23 bases between them. The CDR3 DNA is TGTGCCAGCAGCCCAACCAGACGGACTAATAGAGGCTACGAGCAGTACTTC. Protein: CASSPTRRTNRGYEQYF.